This paragraph reports one T cell receptor (beta chain). These data are taken from a study of patients and donors after allogeneic stem cell transplantation. TCRdb re-analysed the RT-PCR reads in MiXCR, keeping a single row per CDR3 protein. The sample holds about 2,500 distinct CDR3 sequences, 6% to 9% seen once. This CDR3 spans 19 amino acids. From germline, CDR1 is SGHRS and CDR2 YFSETQ. Losses at the gene ends were 1 base for V and 3 bases for J; bases not matched to a gene: 12. The TCR was taken from a human donor who was either an allogeneic HSCT recipient or a stem cell or donor lymphocyte infusion donor (not recorded which). It is not recorded whose cells these are; they may come from a transplant donor. This rearrangement joins TRBV5-1 to TRBJ2-6, with TRBD2 matching over 8 bases. Sequenced input: blood, either unsorted or a sorted T cell fraction (not recorded which). CDR3 nucleotides: TGCGCCAGCAGCTTGAATCCTCAGCGGGAGTGGGATGGGGCCAACGTCCTGACTTTC. Translating gives CASSLNPQREWDGANVLTF.